What follows are 27 T cell receptor beta chains derived from one specimen sequenced in a study of blood T cells in healthy people across ages. PCR was performed a second time for about 6 to 11 cycles using a sample-barcoded 5' primer and a J-beta primer mix. TCRdb ran MiXCR on the 5' RACE reads and lists one entry per CDR3 protein. The sample carries around 990,000 distinct CDR3 sequences, less than 45% recorded once. The material sequenced was blood. The receptors shown here come from a man between 18 and 29 years old in good health.

J is TRBJ1-4 and V is TRBV7-2, with TRBD1 as a possible D gene (5 bases). CDR3 length: 13 amino acids. The V end lost 8 bases, the J end lost 8 bases, and 15 bases lay between the germline ends. CDR1 is SGHTA and CDR2 is FQGNSA in the germline V gene. CDR3 sequence reads: CASSTQAREKLFF. The CDR3 bases are TGTGCCAGCTCTACACAGGCAAGAGAAAAACTGTTTTTT.

This clonotype was found a few times. The genes are TRBV5-5 and TRBJ1-5; weak D call: TRBD1 (5 bases). Germline V gene data show CDR1 as SGHKS and CDR2 as YYEKEE (reference sequence). CDR3 length: 14 amino acids. The V end lost 4 bases, the J end lost 7 bases, and 15 bases lay between the germline ends. This CDR3 reads CASSLQGTRQPQHF. The CDR3 bases are TGTGCCAGCAGCCTTCAGGGTACGCGGCAGCCCCAGCATTTT.

V usage is TRBV3-1 and J usage is TRBJ1-1; TRBD1 is a possible D gene (6 bases). Germline CDR1 is LGHDT and CDR2 is YNNKEL (reference sequence). The CDR3 has 15 amino acids. Trimming took off 3 bases at V and 4 bases at J, with 15 bases between the two ends. The CDR3: CASSQDRDIGTEAFF. The DNA for the CDR3 is TGTGCCAGCAGCCAGGACCGGGACATCGGCACTGAAGCTTTCTTT.

This clonotype was seen many times. The J gene is TRBJ2-1, the V gene TRBV9; 8 nucleotides align to TRBD1. The junction had 7 bases not matched to a gene; V was cut back by 0 bases and J by 8 bases. CDR1 and CDR2 from the germline V gene are SGDLS and YYNGEE. This CDR3 is built from 15 residues. CDR3 region: CASSVGTGKGYEQFF. The CDR3 DNA follows: TGTGCCAGCAGCGTAGGGACAGGGAAGGGGTATGAGCAGTTCTTC. The full variable domain, with the rest looked up from reference TRBV9 and TRBJ2-1, is DSGVTQTPKHLITATGQRVTLRCSPRSGDLSVYWYQQSLDQGLQFLIQYYNGEERAKGNILERFSAQQFPDLHSELNLSSLELGDSALYFCASSVGTGKGYEQFFGPGTRLTVL.

J is TRBJ2-2 and V is TRBV28; D is ambiguous. This CDR3 is built from 14 residues. Trimming took 6 bases from V and 5 from J, leaving 13 bases between them. Germline-derived CDR1 and CDR2 are MDHEN and SYDVKM. The chain's CDR3 is CASSSGPGTGELFF. CDR3 DNA sequence: TGTGCCAGCAGCTCCGGGCCCGGTACCGGGGAGCTGTTTTTT.

This chain uses TRBV10-3 with TRBJ1-5; TRBD1 might be the D (6 bases). The V end was cut by 8 bases, the J end by 11 bases, with 19 bases between. Germline V gives CDR1 ENHRY, CDR2 SYGVKD. The length of the CDR3 is 13 residues. The CDR3 DNA follows: TGTGCCATCTCTGAGGGGGGCACGGGGGCCCAGCATTTT. Translating it yields CAISEGGTGAQHF.

This clonotype was found a few times. The chain carries TRBV4-1 and TRBJ2-1, with 11 bases fitting TRBD2. Germline V gene data show CDR1 as MGHRA and CDR2 as YSYEKL. The CDR3 is made up of 17 amino acids. The V gene end was trimmed by 0 bases and the J gene end by 4 bases; junction bases not matched to a gene: 5. This chain's CDR3 is CASSQERASGGYNEQFF. In DNA form, the CDR3 reads TGCGCCAGCAGCCAAGAAAGAGCTAGCGGGGGGTACAATGAGCAGTTCTTC.

V and J are TRBV2 and TRBJ1-6; D possibly corresponds to TRBD1 (6 bases). Germline-derived CDR1 and CDR2 are SNHLY and FYNNEI. V lost 5 bases to trimming and J lost 7 bases, with 15 bases between them. This CDR3 is 15 amino acids long. The CDR3: CASSRGHNENSPLHF. The DNA of the CDR3 is TGTGCCAGCAGTCGGGGACATAACGAAAATTCACCCCTCCACTTT.

As concerns this clonotype: A read error may account for a junction end that differs from germline. The chain is built from TRBV12-3 or TRBV12-4 and TRBJ1-2, with D perhaps TRBD1 (5 bases). The CDR3 contains 13 residues. The CDR3 is CAISSGPLWGCTF. The CDR3, as DNA: TGTGCCATCTCTTCCGGCCCCCTGTGGGGCTGCACCTTC.

A few counts support this clonotype. The rearrangement links TRBV6-6 to TRBJ1-5; weak D call: TRBD1 (6 bases). The ends were cut back, 6 bases at V and 0 bases at J, with 12 bases in the middle. This CDR3 comprises 15 residues. Per germline, CDR1 MNHNY and CDR2 SVGAGI (reference sequence). CDR3 loop: CASSGQTYSNQPQHF. CDR3 nucleotides: TGTGCCAGCAGCGGACAGACATATAGCAATCAGCCCCAGCATTTT.

In regard to this clonotype: The junction and the germline gene differ at one end; a read error may be behind it. The rearrangement links TRBV7-2 to TRBJ2-7; D might be TRBD1 (5 bases). The closer fit of TRBJ2-5 to the DNA end suggests the J call may be wrong. The CDR3 is 14 amino acids. Germline-derived CDR1 and CDR2 are SGHTA and FQGNSA. The CDR3 loop reads CASSSRQIQATQYF. CDR3 in DNA: TGTGCCAGCAGCTCACGACAGATACAAGCGACCCAGTACTTC.

This clonotype was observed a few times. V is TRBV9 and J is TRBJ2-5; D not resolved. Trimming removed 3 bases at V and 5 bases at J, with 11 bases between. This CDR3 region has 13 residues. Looked up from germline, CDR1 is SGDLS and CDR2 is YYNGEE. CDR3 sequence reads: CASSDGMEETQYF. The DNA for the CDR3 is TGTGCCAGCAGCGATGGGATGGAGGAGACCCAGTACTTC.

The table lists this clonotype with a few counts. The V and J genes are TRBV20-1 and TRBJ1-5; the match to TRBD1 covers 7 bases. The CDR3 loop spans 15 amino acids. Germline-derived CDR1 and CDR2 are DFQATT and SNEGSKA (reference sequence). The junction had 14 bases not matched to a gene; V was cut back by 6 bases and J by 6 bases. The CDR3 sequence: CSARVPDRVSQPQHF. The CDR3 bases are TGCAGTGCAAGGGTCCCTGACAGGGTGTCTCAGCCCCAGCATTTT.

This clonotype was seen at least ten times. The rearrangement joins TRBV29-1 to TRBJ1-2; D not certain. V dropped 5 bases and J dropped 6 bases, with 13 bases sitting between them. Germline V gene lookup returns CDR1 SQVTM and CDR2 ANQGSEA. This CDR3 comprises 12 residues. CDR3 in DNA: TGCAGCGTTTATCGCCCCACGGATGGCTACACCTTC. Its protein is CSVYRPTDGYTF.

This clonotype was detected a few times. This rearrangement joins TRBV12-3 or TRBV12-4 to TRBJ2-3; maybe TRBD1 (6 bases). The CDR3 is 14 residues long. The V end was cut by 6 bases, the J end by 2 bases, with 12 bases between. The CDR3 DNA is TGTGCCAGCAGGCCGGACAGATCCACAGATACGCAGTATTTT. Amino acid sequence: CASRPDRSTDTQYF.

The gene calls are TRBV29-1 and TRBJ1-1; D perhaps matches TRBD1 (5 bases). V lost 4 bases, J lost 7 bases, and 7 bases lay in between. The V gene's germline CDR1 is SQVTM and CDR2 ANQGSEA. This CDR3 spans 10 amino acids. CDR3 sequence reads: CSVGGGEAFF. The DNA of the CDR3 is TGCAGCGTTGGGGGGGGTGAAGCTTTCTTT.

This clonotype has only a few counts. An end of the junction does not agree with germline; a read error may underlie this. V is TRBV5-1 and J is TRBJ2-1, with D maybe TRBD2 (6 bases). The CDR3 length is 16 residues. Per germline, CDR1 SGHRS and CDR2 YFSETQ. The CDR3 sequence: CASSLWGEVDYNEQFF. The CDR3, as DNA: TGCGCCAGTAGCTTATGGGGGGAGGTGGACTACAATGAGCAGTTCTTC.

This clonotype appeared a few times. This chain connects TRBV7-9 to TRBJ2-4; a weak D match, TRBD2 (5 bases). The ends were cut back, 2 bases at V and 6 bases at J, with 11 bases in the middle. This CDR3 contains 14 residues. The germline V gene has CDR1 SEHNR and CDR2 FQNEAQ (reference sequence). Here the CDR3 reads CASSLTGELNIQYF. CDR3 nucleotide sequence: TGTGCCAGCAGCTTAACCGGGGAACTAAACATTCAGTACTTC.

V usage is TRBV6-5 and J usage is TRBJ2-1, with 10 positions matching TRBD2. The CDR3 sequence is 16 residues long. V lost 2 bases, J lost 6 bases, and 7 bases stayed unmatched. Per the germline V gene, CDR1 is MNHEY and CDR2 is SVGAGI. Here the CDR3 reads CASSYGPSGGANEQFF. Here the CDR3 DNA reads TGTGCCAGCAGTTACGGGCCCAGCGGGGGGGCCAATGAGCAGTTCTTC.

Here the CDR3 DNA reads TGTGCCAGCAGCTTAGCCGGTCCGATCTTCTATGGCTACACCTTC. Translating it yields CASSLAGPIFYGYTF. The chain employs TRBV7-9 and TRBJ1-2, with D unresolved. The V end was cut by 0 bases, the J end by 4 bases, with 12 bases between. Germline V gene data show CDR1 as SEHNR and CDR2 as FQNEAQ (reference sequence). The CDR3 consists of 15 residues.

This clonotype has a handful of counts. This sequence joins TRBV7-9 and TRBJ2-1; D is perhaps TRBD1 (7 bases). V lost 1 base, J lost 4 bases, and 11 bases lay in between. This CDR3 spans 15 amino acids. Germline assignment: CDR1 SEHNR and CDR2 FQNEAQ (reference sequence). CDR3 in amino acids: CASSLGRGRYNEQFF. The DNA for the CDR3 is TGTGCCAGCAGCTTAGGCAGGGGGAGGTACAATGAGCAGTTCTTC. Full variable domain (remainder filled in from reference TRBV7-9 and TRBJ2-1): DTGVSQNPRHKITKRGQNVTFRCDPISEHNRLYWYRQTLGQGPEFLTYFQNEAQLEKSRLLSDRFSAERPKGSFSTLEIQRTEQGDSAMYLCASSLGRGRYNEQFFGPGTRLTVL.

The chain is built from TRBV6-2 or TRBV6-3 and TRBJ1-5; D ambiguous. CDR1 is MNHEY, CDR2 SVGEGT, per germline. The CDR3 sequence is 13 residues long. V was trimmed by 6 bases and J by 6 bases, leaving 12 bases between them. This CDR3 is CASRLPGFQPQHF. CDR3 DNA: TGTGCCAGCAGATTACCGGGTTTTCAGCCCCAGCATTTT.

A remark on this clonotype: This may come from a read error, since a much larger clone is one base off. The genes are TRBV20-1 and TRBJ1-2; a possible D gene is TRBD1 (6 bases). From germline, CDR1 is DFQATT and CDR2 SNEGSKA (reference sequence). V dropped 1 base and J dropped 7 bases, with 19 bases sitting between them. This CDR3 comprises 15 residues. The CDR3 loop is CSARGPAGVVGGYTF. The CDR3 DNA reads TGCAGTGCTAGAGGTCCGGCAGGGGTGGTCGGTGGCTACACCTTC.

The chain links TRBV5-1 to TRBJ2-1, with 8 bases matching TRBD2. V dropped 7 bases and J dropped 4; count of bases not matched to a gene: 13. Per the germline V gene, CDR1 is SGHRS and CDR2 is YFSETQ. This CDR3 contains 16 residues. The CDR3 DNA reads as TGCGCCAGCTCACGCCGACCTATAGCGGGATACAATGAGCAGTTCTTC. This translates into CASSRRPIAGYNEQFF.

A few counts support this clonotype. CDR3 sequence: CASSQPQQGNEQFF. For the CDR3, the DNA is TGCGCCAGCAGCCAGCCCCAACAGGGTAATGAGCAGTTCTTC. V gene TRBV4-1 combines with J gene TRBJ2-1; the D gene is possibly TRBD1 (6 bases). Germline CDR1 MGHRA, CDR2 YSYEKL. The CDR3 runs 14 residues. Between the trimmed V and J ends, which lost 3 bases and 7 bases, there was a span of 13 bases.

The rearrangement uses TRBV28 and TRBJ2-1, with 7 bases fitting TRBD2. The CDR3 is made up of 15 amino acids. The germline gives CDR1 MDHEN, CDR2 SYDVKM. V lost 4 bases to trimming and J lost 5 bases; unmatched junction nucleotides: 8. The CDR3 sequence: CASSSQEAGNNEQFF. CDR3 DNA sequence: TGTGCCAGCAGTTCCCAAGAAGCGGGGAACAATGAGCAGTTCTTC.

The rearrangement joins TRBV2 to TRBJ1-5; D is ambiguous. The germline V gene has CDR1 SNHLY and CDR2 FYNNEI. V was clipped by 5 bases and J by 3 bases, with 8 bases between them. The CDR3 has 13 residues. The CDR3: CASSIEANQPQHF. CDR3 nucleotides: TGTGCCAGCAGTATAGAAGCCAATCAGCCCCAGCATTTT.